The sequence of this TCR beta chain was determined in a study of T-cell memory formation after mild COVID-19. About the research overall: Among the donors, TCR clusters were largely specific to each donor. Study-wide results and limits: Second-wave clones with a day 37 peak had unconfirmed SARS-CoV-2 specificity.

TCRdb reanalysed the 5' RACE reads using MiXCR and keeps one entry per CDR3 protein. The data contain about 390,000 distinct CDR3 sequences, 16% of them singletons. At least ten counts were recorded for this clonotype. Its antigen is still unknown. Germline V gene sequence: CDR1 MGHRA, CDR2 YSYEKL. The CDR3 is 13 amino acids. Between the trimmed V and J ends, which lost 0 bases and 6 bases, there was a span of 7 bases. Sequenced material: PBMCs or a T cell subset sorted from them (not recorded which). The J gene is TRBJ2-3, the V gene TRBV4-1; D gene ambiguous. This clonotype was obtained from a man between 18 and 29 years old who had mild COVID-19 (a few samples of this study predate the infection). Cell type and time point are not known. The CDR3 protein is CASSQDPRDTQYF. CDR3 coding DNA: TGCGCCAGCAGCCAAGATCCCCGGGATACGCAGTATTTT.